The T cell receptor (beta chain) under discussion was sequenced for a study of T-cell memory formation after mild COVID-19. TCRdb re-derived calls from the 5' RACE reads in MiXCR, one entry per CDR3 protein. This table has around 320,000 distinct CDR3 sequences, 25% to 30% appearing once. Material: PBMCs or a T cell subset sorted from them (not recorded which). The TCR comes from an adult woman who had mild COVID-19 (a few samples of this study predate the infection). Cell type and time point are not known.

This chain's CDR3 is CSASDRDSRNSPLHF. The CDR3 nucleotides are TGCAGTGCCTCTGATCGGGACAGTAGAAATTCACCCCTCCACTTT. The J gene is TRBJ1-6, the V gene TRBV20-1; 7 bases fit TRBD1. The V and J ends lost 6 bases and 7 bases, in that order; junction bases with no gene match: 12. Germline values: CDR1 DFQATT, CDR2 SNEGSKA (reference sequence). This CDR3 has 15 residues.